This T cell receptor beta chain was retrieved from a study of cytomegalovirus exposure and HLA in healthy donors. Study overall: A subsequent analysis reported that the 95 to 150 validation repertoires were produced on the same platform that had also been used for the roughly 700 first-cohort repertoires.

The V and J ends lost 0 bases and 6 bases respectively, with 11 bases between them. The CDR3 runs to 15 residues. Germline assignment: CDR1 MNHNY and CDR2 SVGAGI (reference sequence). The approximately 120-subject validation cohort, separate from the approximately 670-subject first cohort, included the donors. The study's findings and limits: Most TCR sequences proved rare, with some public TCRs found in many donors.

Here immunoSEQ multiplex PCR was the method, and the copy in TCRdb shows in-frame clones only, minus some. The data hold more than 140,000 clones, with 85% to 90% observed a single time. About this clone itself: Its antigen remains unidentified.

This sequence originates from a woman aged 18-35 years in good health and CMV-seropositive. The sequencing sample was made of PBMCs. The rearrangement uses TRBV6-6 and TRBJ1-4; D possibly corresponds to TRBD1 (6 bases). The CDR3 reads CASSYSKGGDEKLFF. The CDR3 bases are TGTGCCAGCAGTTACTCGAAAGGGGGGGATGAAAAACTGTTTTTT.